The sequence of this T cell receptor (beta chain) was determined in a study of T-cell memory formation after mild COVID-19. For the study at large: The TCR clusters were mostly specific to one donor. Study results and limitations: Mainly in CM and EM were contracting CD4+ clones; CD8+ were in EMRA. Some clones that responded turned up in pre-infection memory, which suggests that cross-reactive memory joined in.

TCR alpha and TCR beta cDNA libraries carrying sample barcodes and UMIs came from 5'RACE with constant-segment primers. MiXCR, applied by TCRdb to the 5' RACE reads, yields one record per CDR3 protein. In the table there are approximately 410,000 distinct CDR3 sequences, roughly a quarter of which are singletons. The CDR3 is made up of 11 amino acids. Germline CDR1 and CDR2: DFQATT and SNEGSKA (reference sequence). In the case of this clonotype: The antigen is undetermined.

This receptor was identified in an adult woman who had mild COVID-19 (a few samples of this study predate the infection). Cell type and time point are not known. The sequenced sample was PBMCs or a T cell subset sorted from them (not recorded which). This chain connects TRBV20-1 to TRBJ1-3; D gene unclear. The CDR3 region is CQLRSGNTIYF. The CDR3 nucleotides read TGCCAGTTACGCTCTGGAAACACCATATATTTT.